These 10 T cell receptor beta chains share one sample of origin, sequenced in a study of cytomegalovirus exposure and HLA in healthy donors. Primers included in the PCR were 60 Vbeta and 13 Jbeta primers. Produced via immunoSEQ multiplex PCR; TCRdb's table is partial and in-frame only. The sample consists of about 150,000 clones, roughly 9.6% of them appearing once. Input material: PBMCs. Receptor source: a middle-aged woman in good health and CMV-seropositive.

This clone has just a few counts. The rearrangement links TRBV25-1 to TRBJ2-2, with 8 bases identical to TRBD2. Germline V gene data show CDR1 as MGHDK and CDR2 as SYGVNS. CDR3 length: 15 residues. V lost 6 bases and J lost 3; bases outside the gene matches: 6. The CDR3, as DNA: TGTGCCAGCAGCATTCCCGGGGGGGACACCGGGGAGCTGTTTTTT. It is translated as CASSIPGGDTGELFF.

This clone came up a few times. The chain uses TRBV10-3 and TRBJ1-1, with 8 bases matching TRBD1. Losses at the gene ends were 7 bases for V and 5 bases for J; bases not matched to a gene: 6. CDR1 and CDR2 (germline): ENHRY, SYGVKD. The CDR3 spans 13 residues. The CDR3 here is CAINPGQGTEAFF. The CDR3 region has the DNA TGTGCCATCAACCCTGGACAGGGAACTGAAGCTTTCTTT.

This clone turned up a few times. The chain carries TRBV18 and TRBJ1-3; TRBD1 might be the D (5 bases). The CDR3 runs 14 residues. V was trimmed by 3 bases and J by 5 bases, leaving 11 bases between them. Germline CDR1 KGHSH, CDR2 LQKENI. Here the CDR3 reads CASSPDITRNTIYF. Here the CDR3 DNA reads TGTGCCAGCTCACCGGACATTACCAGAAACACCATATATTTT. Filled out from reference TRBV18 and TRBJ1-3, the complete variable domain reads NAGVMQNPRHLVRRRGQEARLRCSPMKGHSHVYWYRQLPEEGLKFMVYLQKENIIDESGMPKERFSAEFPKEGPSILRIQQVVRGDSAAYFCASSPDITRNTIYFGEGSWLTVV.

The rearrangement uses TRBV5-4 and TRBJ1-6; perhaps TRBD1 as D (6 bases). The CDR3 contains 13 residues. CDR1 is SGHNT, CDR2 YYREEE, per germline (reference sequence). Deletions cut 4 bases from V and 7 bases from J, with 9 bases between. The CDR3 DNA reads TGTGCCAGCAGCCCAGACAGGAATTCACCCCTCCACTTT. Its translation: CASSPDRNSPLHF. The complete variable domain, with remaining parts taken from reference TRBV5-4 and TRBJ1-6, reads ETGVTQSPTHLIKTRGQQVTLRCSSQSGHNTVSWYQQALGQGPQFIFQYYREEENGRGNFPPRFSGLQFPNYSSELNVNALELDDSALYLCASSPDRNSPLHFGNGTRLTVT.

The rearrangement links TRBV29-1 to TRBJ2-3; D call uncertain. The CDR3 covers 13 residues. V lost 4 bases and J 4 bases, leaving 12 bases between the germline ends. Germline V gene data show CDR1 as SQVTM and CDR2 as ANQGSEA. The CDR3 DNA is TGCAGCGTTGTATTTATAATCTCAGATACGCAGTATTTT. Its translation: CSVVFIISDTQYF.

This clone occurred a few times. The chain has TRBV13 and TRBJ1-2; D uncertain. V was pared by 6 bases and J by 2 bases, with 13 bases between. CDR3 length equals 14 residues. Per germline, CDR1 PRHDT and CDR2 FYEKMQ (reference sequence). CDR3 loop: CASSYQLNNYGYTF. The CDR3 DNA sequence: TGTGCCAGCAGTTATCAGTTAAACAACTATGGCTACACCTTC.

The chain links TRBV25-1 to TRBJ2-1; 7 nucleotides match TRBD2. Trimming removed 1 base from V and 7 bases from J; junction bases left unmatched: 4. The CDR3 consists of 14 residues. Per the germline V gene, CDR1 is MGHDK and CDR2 is SYGVNS. The CDR3 protein is CASSEFAGVNEQFF. Here the CDR3 DNA reads TGTGCCAGCAGTGAATTTGCGGGGGTGAATGAGCAGTTCTTC.

For this clone: One end of the junction is discordant with germline, which a read error may explain. The V gene is TRBV5-4, the J gene TRBJ2-7; tentative D call: TRBD1 (6 bases). This CDR3 region has 14 residues. CDR1 SGHNT and CDR2 YYREEE come from the germline V gene (reference sequence). The CDR3 reads CASRLEQGSREQYF. Here the CDR3 DNA reads TGTGCCAGCAGATTGGAACAGGGCTCTCGTGAGCAGTACTTC.

The chain combines TRBV18 with TRBJ1-1, with 12 bases identical to TRBD1. J was trimmed by 5 bases and V by 1 base; bases with no gene match: 5. Germline CDR1 reads KGHSH; CDR2 reads LQKENI. This CDR3 has 16 amino acids. CDR3 residues: CASSPLPGQGATEAFF. The CDR3 DNA follows: TGTGCCAGCTCACCACTGCCGGGACAGGGGGCAACTGAAGCTTTCTTT.

J is TRBJ2-7 and V is TRBV6-5; 12 bases are shared with TRBD2. Trimming cost V 6 bases and J 13 bases; bases outside gene matches: 16. Per germline, CDR1 MNHEY and CDR2 SVGAGI. This CDR3 is 15 amino acids long. The CDR3 bases are TGTGCCAGCAGCCCTGGTTTAGGACTAGCGGGGCGGAAATACTTC. Translating gives CASSPGLGLAGRKYF.